This T cell receptor beta chain comes out of a study of CD8 T cells in Susac syndrome. Notes on the study in general: The study recognized that the number of individuals in its TCR sequencing and HLA analysis was relatively small.

Negative isolation yielded CD8+ and CD4+ T cells; FACS enriched TEMRA cells. Random hexamers were used to reverse transcribe the RNA input (roughly 0.5 to 1 ug). TCR beta CDR3 was amplified by immunoSEQ multiplex PCR. This amplification extended across 54 Vbeta and 13 Jbeta segments. TCRdb recomputed calls from the immunoSEQ multiplex PCR reads with MiXCR, one row per CDR3 protein. The sample holds some 80,000 distinct CDR3 sequences, approximately 94% seen once. About this clonotype itself: The antigen is unknown.

Germline values: CDR1 DFQATT, CDR2 SNEGSKA (reference sequence). The ends were cut back, 1 base at V and 0 bases at J, with 13 bases in the middle. This CDR3 spans 15 amino acids. V is TRBV20-1 and J is TRBJ2-7, with D possibly being TRBD2 (5 bases). This receptor was taken from a human donor in good health. The specimen sequenced was CD8+ T cells from PBMCs. CDR3 DNA: TGCAGTGCTAGAGCCTGGACTGAAAGCTCCTACGAGCAGTACTTC. It is translated as CSARAWTESSYEQYF.